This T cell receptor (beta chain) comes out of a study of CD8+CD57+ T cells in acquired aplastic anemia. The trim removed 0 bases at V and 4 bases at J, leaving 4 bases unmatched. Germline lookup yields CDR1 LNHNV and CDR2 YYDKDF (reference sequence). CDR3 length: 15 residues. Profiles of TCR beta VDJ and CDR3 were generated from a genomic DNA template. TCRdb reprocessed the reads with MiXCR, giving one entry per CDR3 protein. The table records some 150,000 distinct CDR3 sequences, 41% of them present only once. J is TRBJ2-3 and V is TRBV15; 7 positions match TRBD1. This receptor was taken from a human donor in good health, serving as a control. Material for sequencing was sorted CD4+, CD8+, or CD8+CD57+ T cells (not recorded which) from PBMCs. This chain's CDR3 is CATSRDGQDSDTQYF. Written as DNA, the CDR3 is TGTGCCACCAGCAGAGACGGACAGGACTCAGATACGCAGTATTTT.